Described below is a single T cell receptor (beta chain) sequence and its context. In its sample, this clone was seen once. There is no known antigen for this receptor. Base qualities are not provided; no much larger clone lies one nucleotide away. This specimen belongs to a study of PD-1 blockade in classical Hodgkin lymphoma (dated by TCRdb to 2020 to 2021). In the study overall: Nivolumab dosing was 3 mg/kg intravenously every 2 weeks, continuing until either disease progression or unacceptable toxicity. A peripheral blood immune signature of response to PD-1 blockade in classical Hodgkin lymphoma was defined using TCR beta sequencing and CyTOF.

Broad study findings and their caveats: Newly diagnosed patients were reported to have lower baseline TCR diversity than healthy donors, and relapsed/refractory patients were reported to have lower baseline TCR diversity still. Only a single clinical trial cohort was studied, and what caused the repertoire differences, possibly disease activity or prior therapy, remained undefined. Lower diversity was observed in patients in whom nivolumab was started less than 1 year after ASCT, and these patients were excluded from later analyses so that confounding by immune reconstitution would be avoided. Baseline diversity similar to that of newly diagnosed patients was observed in trial patients achieving complete response, whereas significantly lower diversity was observed in partial responders and progressors. A significant rise by C4D1 was seen in CD4+ but not CD8+ TCR diversity (p=0.0027 vs p=0.16), with the rise being most apparent in complete responders (p=0.02).

The Qiagen DNeasy kit was used to extract genomic DNA from unsorted PBMCs and from the negatively selected CD4+ and CD8+ fractions. Using primers that anneal to V and J segments, immunoSEQ multiplex PCR amplified the TCR beta CDR3 regions. A synthetic immune receptor repertoire was used to minimize amplification bias, and any residual bias was removed computationally once sequencing was done. The study's own analysis went as follows. Custom Python scripts were used to quantify repertoire diversity as the Shannon entropy index. The unsorted, CD4+ and CD8+ repertoires were each analyzed separately, with the exception of combined analyses, where CD4+ and CD8+ sequences were merged in silico. Clonal expansion was defined as at least a 2-fold frequency increase after treatment relative to C1D1, with a pseudocount of 0.5 for undetected baseline clones. Singleton clones were defined as clones with 0 or 1 copy at C1D1, and non-singleton clones were defined as clones with 2 or more copies. By matching protein sequences in sorted samples from the same patient, clones expanded in unsorted samples were annotated as CD4+, CD8+ or unknown. Wilcoxon tests were applied to paired samples to test diversity changes from C1D1 to C4D1. TCRdb holds this immuneACCESS table with in-frame rearrangements only. Some clones are missing; in checked studies, unresolved V genes explain under half, and the rest has no known cause. V and J calls plus clone size are reproduced from that table; the DNA served to infer D and trimming. This sample gives about 97,000 clones in total; 75% to 90% of them show up just once. The top ten hold 9% to 15% of the sample.

The time point label corresponds to: cycle 1 day 1 (C1D1), immediately before nivolumab initiation. Relapse after autologous stem cell transplantation had occurred in all trial patients, and cohorts A, B and C were distinguished by prior brentuximab vedotin exposure. The trial cohort was composed of 56 patients with relapsed/refractory classical Hodgkin lymphoma, for whom complete response, partial response or progressive disease was recorded as best overall response. In the multi-cohort phase II CheckMate 205 trial, trial patients received single-agent nivolumab. An independent review committee assessed best overall response by applying the 2007 International Working Group response criteria. PBMCs from the trial were collected at three points: immediately before nivolumab initiation (C1D1), and during therapy at cycle 2 day 1 and cycle 4 day 1. Peripheral blood was collected in 8 mL Vacutainer Cell Preparation Tubes, from which PBMCs were isolated by centrifugation and then cryopreserved.

The CDR3 contains 12 residues, cysteine and phenylalanine counted. The kept DNA is CDR3 alone, 36 bases in frame from the first base. Per the germline V gene, KGHSH is the CDR1 and LQKENI is the CDR2. Trimming takes 3 bases from V and 1 base from J, and the germline ends sit 3 bases apart. The sequence is built from TRBV18 and TRBJ2-5; no D gene can be assigned with confidence. Sequenced material: peripheral blood mononuclear cells (PBMCs), taken at baseline. The clonotype comes from a human donor with classical Hodgkin lymphoma. CDR3 protein: CASSPIQETQYF. The DNA sequence reads TGTGCCAGCTCACCGATCCAAGAGACCCAGTACTTC.